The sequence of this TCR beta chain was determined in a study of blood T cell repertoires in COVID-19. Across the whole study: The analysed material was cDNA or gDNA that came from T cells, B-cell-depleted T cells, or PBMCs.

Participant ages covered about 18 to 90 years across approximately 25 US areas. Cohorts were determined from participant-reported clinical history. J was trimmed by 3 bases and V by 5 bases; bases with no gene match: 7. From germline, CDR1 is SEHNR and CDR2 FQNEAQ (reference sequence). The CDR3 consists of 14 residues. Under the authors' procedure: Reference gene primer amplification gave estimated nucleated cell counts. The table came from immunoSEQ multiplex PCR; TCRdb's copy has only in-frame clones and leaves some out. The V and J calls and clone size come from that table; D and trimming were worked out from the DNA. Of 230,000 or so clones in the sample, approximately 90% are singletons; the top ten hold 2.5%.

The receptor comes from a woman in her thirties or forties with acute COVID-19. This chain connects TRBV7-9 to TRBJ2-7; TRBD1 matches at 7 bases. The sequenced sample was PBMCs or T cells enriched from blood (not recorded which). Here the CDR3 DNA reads TGTGCCAGCAGCCCCGAACAGGGGCGCTACGAGCAGTACGTC. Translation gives CASSPEQGRYEQYV.